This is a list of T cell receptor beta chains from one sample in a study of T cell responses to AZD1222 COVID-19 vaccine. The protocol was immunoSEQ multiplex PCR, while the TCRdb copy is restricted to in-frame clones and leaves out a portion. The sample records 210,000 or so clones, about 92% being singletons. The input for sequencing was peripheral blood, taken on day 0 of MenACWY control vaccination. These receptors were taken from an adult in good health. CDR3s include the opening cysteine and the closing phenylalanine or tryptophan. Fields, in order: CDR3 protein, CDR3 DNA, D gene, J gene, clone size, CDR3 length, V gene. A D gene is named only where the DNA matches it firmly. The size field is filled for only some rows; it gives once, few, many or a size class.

cdr3_aa: CASSSDRGYNEQFF
cdr3_nt: TGTGCCAGCAGTTCCGACAGGGGTTACAATGAGCAGTTCTTC
d_call: TRBD1
j_call: TRBJ2-1
clone_size: -
cdr3_length: 14
v_call: TRBV27

cdr3_aa: CASSLEGAVSYEQYF
cdr3_nt: TGTGCCAGCAGCTTAGAGGGGGCGGTCTCCTACGAGCAGTACTTC
d_call: TRBD1
j_call: TRBJ2-7
clone_size: once
cdr3_length: 15
v_call: TRBV7-2

cdr3_aa: CASSYSIGVNTEAFF
cdr3_nt: TGTGCCAGCAGTTACTCGATCGGGGTAAACACTGAAGCTTTCTTT
d_call: -
j_call: TRBJ1-1
clone_size: -
cdr3_length: 15
v_call: TRBV6-7

cdr3_aa: CASSGQGAFF
cdr3_nt: TGTGCCAGCAGTGGACAGGGCGCTTTCTTT
d_call: TRBD1
j_call: TRBJ1-1
clone_size: -
cdr3_length: 10
v_call: TRBV28

cdr3_aa: CASSYSRGAYGNTIYF
cdr3_nt: TGTGCCAGCAGTTACTCGAGGGGGGCGTACGGAAACACCATATATTTT
d_call: -
j_call: TRBJ1-3
clone_size: -
cdr3_length: 16
v_call: TRBV6-2/TRBV6-3

cdr3_aa: CASSQDGVGGETQYF
cdr3_nt: TGTGCCAGCAGCCAAGATGGGGTGGGGGGAGAGACCCAGTACTTC
d_call: -
j_call: TRBJ2-5
clone_size: -
cdr3_length: 15
v_call: TRBV4-2

cdr3_aa: CASSYEGDRNYEQYF
cdr3_nt: TGTGCCAGCAGCTATGAAGGGGACAGAAACTACGAGCAGTACTTC
d_call: TRBD1
j_call: TRBJ2-7
clone_size: -
cdr3_length: 15
v_call: TRBV5-8

cdr3_aa: CASSPRQDVGGKLFF
cdr3_nt: TGTGCCAGCAGCCCGCGACAGGACGTCGGTGGAAAACTGTTTTTT
d_call: -
j_call: TRBJ1-4
clone_size: -
cdr3_length: 15
v_call: TRBV7-2

cdr3_aa: CASSMDRVGTEAFF
cdr3_nt: TGTGCCAGCAGCATGGACAGGGTGGGCACTGAAGCTTTCTTT
d_call: TRBD1
j_call: TRBJ1-1
clone_size: once
cdr3_length: 14
v_call: TRBV2

cdr3_aa: CASSLLGGYGYTF
cdr3_nt: TGTGCCAGCAGCTTATTAGGGGGCTATGGCTACACCTTC
d_call: -
j_call: TRBJ1-2
clone_size: once
cdr3_length: 13
v_call: TRBV7-2

cdr3_aa: CASSQVTGGRFSGSYEQYF
cdr3_nt: TGTGCCAGCAGCCAAGTAACGGGGGGGCGATTTAGTGGGTCCTACGAGCAGTACTTC
d_call: TRBD2
j_call: TRBJ2-7
clone_size: -
cdr3_length: 19
v_call: TRBV3-1/TRBV3-2

cdr3_aa: CASGTRDRVYGYTF
cdr3_nt: TGTGCCAGTGGTACCCGGGACAGGGTCTATGGCTACACCTTC
d_call: TRBD1
j_call: TRBJ1-2
clone_size: once
cdr3_length: 14
v_call: TRBV19

cdr3_aa: CASSDKDVYGYTF
cdr3_nt: TGTGCCAGTAGTGACAAGGACGTTTATGGCTACACCTTC
d_call: -
j_call: TRBJ1-2
clone_size: -
cdr3_length: 13
v_call: TRBV19

cdr3_aa: CASSHPTTGTGGLNTEAFF
cdr3_nt: TGTGCCAGCAGTCATCCTACGACCGGGACAGGGGGCCTGAACACTGAAGCTTTCTTT
d_call: TRBD1
j_call: TRBJ1-1
clone_size: -
cdr3_length: 19
v_call: TRBV2

cdr3_aa: CASSPSTDRARGYTF
cdr3_nt: TGTGCCAGCAGTCCCTCGACCGACAGGGCGAGAGGCTACACCTTC
d_call: TRBD1
j_call: TRBJ1-2
clone_size: once
cdr3_length: 15
v_call: TRBV6-5

cdr3_aa: CASSLLVGQETQYF
cdr3_nt: TGTGCCAGCTCACTACTTGTTGGACAAGAGACCCAGTACTTC
d_call: -
j_call: TRBJ2-5
clone_size: -
cdr3_length: 14
v_call: TRBV18

cdr3_aa: CASSVVGGLPDTQYF
cdr3_nt: TGTGCCAGCAGCGTAGTAGGGGGGCTACCAGATACGCAGTATTTT
d_call: -
j_call: TRBJ2-3
clone_size: -
cdr3_length: 15
v_call: TRBV9

cdr3_aa: CASSLDGGQGYRGNEQFF
cdr3_nt: TGTGCCAGCAGCTTAGATGGTGGACAGGGGTACAGGGGCAATGAGCAGTTCTTC
d_call: TRBD1
j_call: TRBJ2-1
clone_size: -
cdr3_length: 18
v_call: TRBV7-6

cdr3_aa: CASSEHRQGPPHEQFF
cdr3_nt: TGTGCCAGCAGTGAACATAGACAGGGACCTCCCCATGAGCAGTTCTTC
d_call: TRBD1
j_call: TRBJ2-1
clone_size: -
cdr3_length: 16
v_call: TRBV6-1

cdr3_aa: CASSLPGLSSYEQYF
cdr3_nt: TGTGCCAGCAGTTTGCCAGGGCTAAGCTCCTACGAGCAGTACTTC
d_call: -
j_call: TRBJ2-7
clone_size: -
cdr3_length: 15
v_call: TRBV28

cdr3_aa: CASSLTPGMDEQFF
cdr3_nt: TGCGCCAGCAGCTTGACCCCGGGTATGGATGAGCAGTTCTTC
d_call: -
j_call: TRBJ2-1
clone_size: -
cdr3_length: 14
v_call: TRBV5-1

cdr3_aa: CASRNLPTGGDIW
cdr3_nt: TGTGCCAGCAGAAACCTCCCAACGGGAGGGGATATATGG
d_call: -
j_call: TRBJ1-1
clone_size: -
cdr3_length: 13
v_call: TRBV6-5

cdr3_aa: CAWMDRTLSSYNSPLHF
cdr3_nt: TGTGCCTGGATGGACCGGACATTGAGCTCCTATAATTCACCCCTCCACTTT
d_call: -
j_call: TRBJ1-6
clone_size: -
cdr3_length: 17
v_call: TRBV30

cdr3_aa: CASSLRPSLQGGNQPQHF
cdr3_nt: TGTGCCAGTAGTCTAAGGCCCTCCTTACAGGGAGGCAATCAGCCCCAGCATTTT
d_call: -
j_call: TRBJ1-5
clone_size: few
cdr3_length: 18
v_call: TRBV19

cdr3_aa: CASSFLTSGNSPLHF
cdr3_nt: TGTGCCAGCAGCTTCTTGACCTCCGGAAATTCACCCCTCCACTTT
d_call: -
j_call: TRBJ1-6
clone_size: -
cdr3_length: 15
v_call: TRBV5-8

cdr3_aa: CASSLLSSGANVLTF
cdr3_nt: TGTGCCAGCAGCTTGCTCTCCTCTGGGGCCAACGTCCTGACTTTC
d_call: -
j_call: TRBJ2-6
clone_size: once
cdr3_length: 15
v_call: TRBV5-6

cdr3_aa: CASSPRASRETQYF
cdr3_nt: TGTGCCAGCTCACCGAGGGCCTCCCGAGAGACCCAGTACTTC
d_call: -
j_call: TRBJ2-5
clone_size: once
cdr3_length: 14
v_call: TRBV18

cdr3_aa: CASSPAGGWGVTF
cdr3_nt: TGTGCCAGCAGCCCCGCGGGGGGTTGGGGTGTAACCTTC
d_call: -
j_call: TRBJ1-2
clone_size: -
cdr3_length: 13
v_call: TRBV6-5

cdr3_aa: CASSRTENYGYTF
cdr3_nt: TGTGCCAGCAGCAGGACGGAGAACTATGGCTACACCTTC
d_call: -
j_call: TRBJ1-2
clone_size: -
cdr3_length: 13
v_call: TRBV12-3/TRBV12-4

cdr3_aa: CASSLYQETQYF
cdr3_nt: TGTGCCAGCAGCTTATATCAAGAGACCCAGTACTTC
d_call: -
j_call: TRBJ2-5
clone_size: -
cdr3_length: 12
v_call: TRBV7-2

cdr3_aa: CAWSGQSNYGYTF
cdr3_nt: TGTGCCTGGAGCGGACAATCTAACTATGGCTACACCTTC
d_call: -
j_call: TRBJ1-2
clone_size: -
cdr3_length: 13
v_call: TRBV30

cdr3_aa: CASSLGSGGRAETQYF
cdr3_nt: TGTGCCAGCAGCTTAGGTTCGGGAGGCAGGGCAGAGACCCAGTACTTC
d_call: TRBD2
j_call: TRBJ2-5
clone_size: -
cdr3_length: 16
v_call: TRBV7-7

cdr3_aa: CASSSRDRGGYGYTF
cdr3_nt: TGTGCCAGCAGCTCCCGGGACAGGGGTGGATATGGCTACACCTTC
d_call: TRBD1
j_call: TRBJ1-2
clone_size: -
cdr3_length: 15
v_call: TRBV11-2

cdr3_aa: CASSQDHGSGANVLTF
cdr3_nt: TGTGCCAGCAGCCAAGATCACGGCTCTGGGGCCAACGTCCTGACTTTC
d_call: -
j_call: TRBJ2-6
clone_size: -
cdr3_length: 16
v_call: TRBV4-2

cdr3_aa: CASTHGLLSGNTIYF
cdr3_nt: TGTGCCAGTACCCATGGGCTACTCTCTGGAAACACCATATATTTT
d_call: -
j_call: TRBJ1-3
clone_size: -
cdr3_length: 15
v_call: TRBV19

cdr3_aa: CARKRLNTEAFF
cdr3_nt: TGTGCGCGGAAACGGTTGAACACTGAAGCTTTCTTT
d_call: -
j_call: TRBJ1-1
clone_size: -
cdr3_length: 12
v_call: TRBV30

cdr3_aa: CASTGQGGNSPLHF
cdr3_nt: TGTGCCAGCACGGGACAGGGCGGGAATTCACCCCTCCACTTT
d_call: TRBD1
j_call: TRBJ1-6
clone_size: -
cdr3_length: 14
v_call: TRBV25-1

cdr3_aa: CASSEATGKDTQYF
cdr3_nt: TGTGCCAGCAGCGAGGCAACAGGGAAGGATACGCAGTATTTT
d_call: -
j_call: TRBJ2-3
clone_size: -
cdr3_length: 14
v_call: TRBV21-1

cdr3_aa: CASSQDRFIGLGGYTF
cdr3_nt: TGCGCCAGCAGCCAAGATCGCTTCATAGGGTTAGGTGGCTACACCTTC
d_call: -
j_call: TRBJ1-2
clone_size: -
cdr3_length: 16
v_call: TRBV4-3

cdr3_aa: CASTSPYEQYF
cdr3_nt: TGTGCCAGCACATCCCCTTACGAGCAGTACTTC
d_call: -
j_call: TRBJ2-7
clone_size: -
cdr3_length: 11
v_call: TRBV11-2

cdr3_aa: CASSITGLGQPQHF
cdr3_nt: TGTGCCAGTAGTATTACGGGGTTGGGTCAGCCCCAGCATTTT
d_call: -
j_call: TRBJ1-5
clone_size: -
cdr3_length: 14
v_call: TRBV19

cdr3_aa: CASSLGGWSNEKLFF
cdr3_nt: TGTGCCAGCAGCTTGGGTGGGTGGTCTAATGAAAAACTGTTTTTT
d_call: -
j_call: TRBJ1-4
clone_size: -
cdr3_length: 15
v_call: TRBV5-6

cdr3_aa: CASSFQGGGNTIYF
cdr3_nt: TGTGCCAGCAGCTTTCAAGGGGGTGGAAACACCATATATTTT
d_call: -
j_call: TRBJ1-3
clone_size: -
cdr3_length: 14
v_call: TRBV5-5

cdr3_aa: CASSTTGTGKDGYTF
cdr3_nt: TGTGCCAGTAGTACCACCGGGACAGGGAAAGATGGCTACACCTTC
d_call: TRBD1
j_call: TRBJ1-2
clone_size: -
cdr3_length: 15
v_call: TRBV19

cdr3_aa: CATSIKTGGGEQYF
cdr3_nt: TGTGCCACCAGCATAAAGACAGGGGGCGGGGAGCAGTACTTC
d_call: TRBD1
j_call: TRBJ2-7
clone_size: -
cdr3_length: 14
v_call: TRBV15

cdr3_aa: CASSFLRGGLGEQFF
cdr3_nt: TGTGCCAGCAGCTTCCTGCGGGGGGGCCTCGGTGAGCAGTTCTTC
d_call: TRBD2
j_call: TRBJ2-1
clone_size: -
cdr3_length: 15
v_call: TRBV5-8

cdr3_aa: CASGQYTEAFF
cdr3_nt: TGTGCTAGTGGCCAGTACACGGAAGCTTTCTTT
d_call: -
j_call: TRBJ1-1
clone_size: -
cdr3_length: 11
v_call: TRBV12-5

cdr3_aa: CASSLFGGDNQPQHF
cdr3_nt: TGTGCCAGCAGCTTATTTGGGGGGGACAATCAGCCCCAGCATTTT
d_call: -
j_call: TRBJ1-5
clone_size: -
cdr3_length: 15
v_call: TRBV7-2

cdr3_aa: CASSPLTTDYEQYF
cdr3_nt: TGTGCCAGCTCACCTCTCACAACGGACTACGAGCAGTACTTC
d_call: -
j_call: TRBJ2-7
clone_size: -
cdr3_length: 14
v_call: TRBV18

cdr3_aa: CSVDGGRGTYQETQYF
cdr3_nt: TGCAGCGTTGACGGGGGGCGGGGGACTTACCAAGAGACCCAGTACTTC
d_call: -
j_call: TRBJ2-5
clone_size: -
cdr3_length: 16
v_call: TRBV29-1

cdr3_aa: CASSLGRLYEQYF
cdr3_nt: TGTGCCAGCAGCTTGGGCAGACTCTACGAGCAGTACTTC
d_call: -
j_call: TRBJ2-7
clone_size: -
cdr3_length: 13
v_call: TRBV5-4

cdr3_aa: CASSFSAGEGAEAFF
cdr3_nt: TGTGCCAGCAGCTTCTCGGCAGGAGAAGGGGCTGAAGCTTTCTTT
d_call: -
j_call: TRBJ1-1
clone_size: once
cdr3_length: 15
v_call: TRBV7-9

cdr3_aa: CASSQDSGVTGEQYF
cdr3_nt: TGTGCCAGCAGCCAAGACTCTGGGGTAACGGGCGAGCAGTACTTC
d_call: -
j_call: TRBJ2-7
clone_size: -
cdr3_length: 15
v_call: TRBV14

cdr3_aa: CASSKVLWDIEGGYTF
cdr3_nt: TGTGCCAGCAGCAAAGTATTATGGGACATCGAAGGGGGCTACACCTTC
d_call: -
j_call: TRBJ1-2
clone_size: -
cdr3_length: 16
v_call: TRBV21-1

cdr3_aa: CATSDFPSTGNTEAFF
cdr3_nt: TGTGCCACCAGTGATTTTCCATCGACAGGGAACACTGAAGCTTTCTTT
d_call: -
j_call: TRBJ1-1
clone_size: -
cdr3_length: 16
v_call: TRBV24-1

cdr3_aa: CASSKPGAASGANVLTF
cdr3_nt: TGTGCCAGTAGTAAGCCCGGGGCAGCCTCTGGGGCCAACGTCCTGACTTTC
d_call: -
j_call: TRBJ2-6
clone_size: -
cdr3_length: 17
v_call: TRBV19

cdr3_aa: CASSLGQGLYNEQFF
cdr3_nt: TGTGCCAGCAGCCTAGGACAGGGCCTTTACAATGAGCAGTTCTTC
d_call: TRBD1
j_call: TRBJ2-1
clone_size: -
cdr3_length: 15
v_call: TRBV7-2

cdr3_aa: CASSFGASSYNEQFF
cdr3_nt: TGTGCCAGCAGCTTCGGGGCGAGCTCCTACAATGAGCAGTTCTTC
d_call: -
j_call: TRBJ2-1
clone_size: -
cdr3_length: 15
v_call: TRBV5-6